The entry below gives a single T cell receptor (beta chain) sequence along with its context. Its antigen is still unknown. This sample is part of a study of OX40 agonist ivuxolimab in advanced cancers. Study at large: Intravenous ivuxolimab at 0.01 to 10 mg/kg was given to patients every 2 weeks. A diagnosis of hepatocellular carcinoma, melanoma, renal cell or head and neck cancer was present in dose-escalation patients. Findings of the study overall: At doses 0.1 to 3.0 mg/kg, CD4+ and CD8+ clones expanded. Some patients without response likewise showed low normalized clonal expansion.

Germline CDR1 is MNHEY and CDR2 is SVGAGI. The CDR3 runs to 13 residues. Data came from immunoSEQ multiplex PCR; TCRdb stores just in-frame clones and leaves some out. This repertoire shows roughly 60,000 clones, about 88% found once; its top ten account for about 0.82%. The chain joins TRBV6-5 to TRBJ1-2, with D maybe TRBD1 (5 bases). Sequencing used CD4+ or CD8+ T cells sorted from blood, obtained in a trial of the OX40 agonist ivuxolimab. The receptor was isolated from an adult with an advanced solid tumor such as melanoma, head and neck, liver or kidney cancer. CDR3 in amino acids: CGTMLGDGYGYTF. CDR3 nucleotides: TGTGGAACTATGTTAGGGGATGGCTATGGCTACACCTTC.